The rows below give T cell receptor beta chains drawn from one sample of a study of T-cell memory formation after mild COVID-19. TCRdb itself ran the 5' RACE reads through MiXCR, one entry per CDR3 protein. The repertoire consists of under 700,000 distinct CDR3 sequences, with roughly 21% occurring once and the leading ten covering 12%. The sequenced material came from PBMCs or a T cell subset sorted from them (not recorded which). These receptors were taken from an adult woman who had mild COVID-19 (a few samples of this study predate the infection). Cell type and time point are not known. Each CDR3 is given with its conserved first and last residue. The order of the fields is D gene, J gene, V gene, clone size, CDR3 DNA, CDR3 protein. D genes are given only for firm matches. Size is stated for part of the rows, as once, few or many counts, or as a class when the clone is expanded.

D: TRBD1
J: TRBJ1-5
V: TRBV6-6
size: .
DNA: TGTGCCAGCATGGGGACAGGCAGTTTTTATAGCAATCAGCCCCAGCATTTT
CDR3: CASMGTGSFYSNQPQHF

D: .
J: TRBJ2-3
V: TRBV20-1
size: .
DNA: TGCAGTGCCCTGGAGGGGACAGATACGCAGTATTTT
CDR3: CSALEGTDTQYF

D: .
J: TRBJ2-7
V: TRBV12-3/TRBV12-4
size: few
DNA: TGTGCCAGCAGCTACACAGGGAAATACGAGCAGTACTTC
CDR3: CASSYTGKYEQYF

D: .
J: TRBJ2-1
V: TRBV7-2
size: few
DNA: TGTGCCAGCAGCCTCAGTCGTGCGGAATACAATGAGCAGTTCTTC
CDR3: CASSLSRAEYNEQFF

D: .
J: TRBJ2-3
V: TRBV5-1
size: few
DNA: TGCGCCAGCAGACCTGATAGCACAGATACGCAGTATTTT
CDR3: CASRPDSTDTQYF

D: TRBD1
J: TRBJ2-3
V: TRBV5-1
size: few
DNA: TGCGCCAGCAGCTTGGTGAAGGGGGCCTACACAGATACGCAGTATTTT
CDR3: CASSLVKGAYTDTQYF

D: .
J: TRBJ2-6
V: TRBV19
size: .
DNA: TGTGCCAGTAGTATGATTTCGGGGGCTGGGGCCAACGTCCTGACTTTC
CDR3: CASSMISGAGANVLTF

D: TRBD2
J: TRBJ2-5
V: TRBV5-1
size: few
DNA: TGCGCCAGCAGCTTGAGCGGGAGGGCCTCTTACGAGACCCAGTACTTC
CDR3: CASSLSGRASYETQYF

D: .
J: TRBJ1-5
V: TRBV3-1
size: .
DNA: TGTGCCAGCAGCCAAACCCCCGGGTCCGGCAGGGAGACGGATCAGCCCCAGCATTTT
CDR3: CASSQTPGSGRETDQPQHF

D: .
J: TRBJ1-1
V: TRBV20-1
size: few
DNA: TGCAGTGCTAGAGATGGCAGCCCCGCTAAGGAAGCTTTCTTT
CDR3: CSARDGSPAKEAFF

D: TRBD1
J: TRBJ1-1
V: TRBV4-1
size: .
DNA: TGCGCCAGCAGCTCCAAGATTATTGCAAGGGGGCTCGCTGAAGCTTTCTTT
CDR3: CASSSKIIARGLAEAFF

D: TRBD2
J: TRBJ2-7
V: TRBV6-2/TRBV6-3
size: few
DNA: TGTGCCAGCAGCGCGCTAGCGGCGGGTGAGCAGTACTTC
CDR3: CASSALAAGEQYF

D: .
J: TRBJ1-3
V: TRBV4-1
size: .
DNA: TGCGCCAGCAGCCAACTGGAGGGAGGAAACACCATATATTTT
CDR3: CASSQLEGGNTIYF

D: .
J: TRBJ2-7
V: TRBV20-1
size: .
DNA: TGCAGTGCTAGAGAGGAGGTCTGGGGGGCTCACGAGCAGTACTTC
CDR3: CSAREEVWGAHEQYF

D: TRBD1
J: TRBJ1-5
V: TRBV6-2/TRBV6-3
size: .
DNA: TGTGCCAGCAGTTACTCGAGGCCGACAGGGGGTCAGCCCCAGCATTTT
CDR3: CASSYSRPTGGQPQHF

D: .
J: TRBJ2-1
V: TRBV5-1
size: few
DNA: TGCGCCAGCACCCACCCGGGAGACAATGAGCAGTTCTTC
CDR3: CASTHPGDNEQFF

D: .
J: TRBJ2-2
V: TRBV27
size: few
DNA: TGTGCCAGCAGTTTCGCACGGTTGCAGGGGGGCACCGGGGAGCTGTTTTTT
CDR3: CASSFARLQGGTGELFF

D: TRBD1
J: TRBJ2-1
V: TRBV5-1
size: .
DNA: TGCGCCAGCAGCCTAGGGACAGGGATCCACAATGAGCAGTTCTTC
CDR3: CASSLGTGIHNEQFF

D: TRBD2
J: TRBJ2-1
V: TRBV7-2
size: .
DNA: TGTGCCAGCAGCCCGCCCGTGGGGGGGAACAATGAGCAGTTCTTC
CDR3: CASSPPVGGNNEQFF

D: .
J: TRBJ2-2
V: TRBV24-1
size: .
DNA: TGTGCCACCAGTGATCCAGTCGGGGTACTGAACACCGGGGAGCTGTTTTTT
CDR3: CATSDPVGVLNTGELFF

D: TRBD1
J: TRBJ2-7
V: TRBV20-1
size: .
DNA: TGCAGTGCTAGGGGACAGGCGAATTACGCAGAGCAGTACTTC
CDR3: CSARGQANYAEQYF

D: .
J: TRBJ2-7
V: TRBV13
size: few
DNA: TGTGCCAGCAGCTTAGGCCAGGAGGGGGTCTCCTACGAGCAGTACTTC
CDR3: CASSLGQEGVSYEQYF

D: TRBD2
J: TRBJ2-7
V: TRBV25-1
size: few
DNA: TGTGCCAGCAGTGAACCGGGACTAGCGGGTTACGAGCAGTACTTC
CDR3: CASSEPGLAGYEQYF

D: TRBD1
J: TRBJ2-5
V: TRBV6-2/TRBV6-3
size: .
DNA: TGTGCCAGCAGTTACTTCCGGACAGGGGTAATAGAGACCCAGTACTTC
CDR3: CASSYFRTGVIETQYF

D: .
J: TRBJ1-1
V: TRBV12-3/TRBV12-4
size: few
DNA: TGTGCCAGCAGTCCCCTCCGAGGGTCTGAAGCTTTCTTT
CDR3: CASSPLRGSEAFF

D: .
J: TRBJ2-1
V: TRBV6-6
size: .
DNA: TGTGCCAGCAGTGCCCCCGGACTAAACTACAATGAGCAGTTCTTC
CDR3: CASSAPGLNYNEQFF

D: .
J: TRBJ2-2
V: TRBV7-9
size: few
DNA: TGTGCCAGCAGCCCCCGGGCCGCGGGGCCTAACACCGGGGAGCTGTTTTTT
CDR3: CASSPRAAGPNTGELFF

D: .
J: TRBJ2-1
V: TRBV24-1
size: few
DNA: TGTGCCACCAGTGACGAGAGTAGACCCTACAATGAGCAGTTCTTC
CDR3: CATSDESRPYNEQFF

D: .
J: TRBJ1-2
V: TRBV29-1
size: few
DNA: TGCAGCGCCCTTGGGGGATATGGCTACACCTTC
CDR3: CSALGGYGYTF

D: TRBD1
J: TRBJ1-1
V: TRBV4-3
size: .
DNA: TGCGCCAGCAGCCAAGATTGGGACAGGGACACTGAAGCTTTCTTT
CDR3: CASSQDWDRDTEAFF

D: TRBD2
J: TRBJ2-7
V: TRBV7-7
size: .
DNA: TGTGCTAGCAGCCCTGGGACTAGCTGGACCTACGAGCAGTACTTC
CDR3: CASSPGTSWTYEQYF

D: .
J: TRBJ1-2
V: TRBV6-2/TRBV6-3
size: .
DNA: TGTGCCAGCACGCAGGACAGCGCAATTTACTATGGCTACACCTTC
CDR3: CASTQDSAIYYGYTF

D: .
J: TRBJ2-1
V: TRBV24-1
size: few
DNA: TGTGCCACCAGAGAGAGGAGCTCCAATGAGCAGTTCTTC
CDR3: CATRERSSNEQFF

D: TRBD2
J: TRBJ2-1
V: TRBV12-3/TRBV12-4
size: .
DNA: TGTGCCAGCAGTTCACTAGCGGGAGTCGATAGTGAGCAGTTCTTC
CDR3: CASSSLAGVDSEQFF

D: .
J: TRBJ2-3
V: TRBV4-2
size: few
DNA: TGTGCCAGCAGCCAAGATAGCGATTTCACAGATACGCAGTATTTT
CDR3: CASSQDSDFTDTQYF

D: TRBD1
J: TRBJ1-2
V: TRBV4-1
size: .
DNA: TGCGCCAGCAGCCCCGGACAGGGGGGATTCTATGGCTACACCTTC
CDR3: CASSPGQGGFYGYTF

D: .
J: TRBJ2-1
V: TRBV7-9
size: few
DNA: TGTGCCAGCAGCTTAGTAGCGGGACAGAACAATGAGCAGTTCTTC
CDR3: CASSLVAGQNNEQFF

D: .
J: TRBJ1-1
V: TRBV18
size: .
DNA: TGTGCCAGCTCGCCTTCGCGGGAGACTGAAGCTTTCTTT
CDR3: CASSPSRETEAFF

D: .
J: TRBJ2-1
V: TRBV11-2
size: .
DNA: TGTGCCAGCAGCTTAGAGGGCCCCGGGGTGAGCGATGAGCAGTTCTTC
CDR3: CASSLEGPGVSDEQFF

D: TRBD1
J: TRBJ2-1
V: TRBV4-3
size: .
DNA: TGCGCCAGCAGCCCGTCGCGACAGGGGTCGAGTGAGCAGTTCTTC
CDR3: CASSPSRQGSSEQFF

D: .
J: TRBJ2-1
V: TRBV25-1
size: few
DNA: TGTGCCAGCAGTGGCTCCTACTCGGCGGCGCGGTTCTTC
CDR3: CASSGSYSAARFF

D: .
J: TRBJ1-5
V: TRBV4-1
size: few
DNA: TGCGCCAGCAGCCATACAGAAGAGGCTCAGCCCCAGCATTTT
CDR3: CASSHTEEAQPQHF

D: TRBD1
J: TRBJ1-6
V: TRBV6-5
size: few
DNA: TGTGCCAGCAGTCAGGGGGTATTCTCCTATAATTCACCCCTCCACTTT
CDR3: CASSQGVFSYNSPLHF

D: TRBD2
J: TRBJ2-2
V: TRBV7-3
size: many
DNA: TGTGCCAGCAGCCAAGGGGGACTAGCGGGAGTACGGACCGGGGAGCTGTTTTTT
CDR3: CASSQGGLAGVRTGELFF

D: .
J: TRBJ2-7
V: TRBV6-5
size: few
DNA: TGTGCCAGCAGCATGACAGGTTTGGGATTCGCCGAGCAGTACTTC
CDR3: CASSMTGLGFAEQYF